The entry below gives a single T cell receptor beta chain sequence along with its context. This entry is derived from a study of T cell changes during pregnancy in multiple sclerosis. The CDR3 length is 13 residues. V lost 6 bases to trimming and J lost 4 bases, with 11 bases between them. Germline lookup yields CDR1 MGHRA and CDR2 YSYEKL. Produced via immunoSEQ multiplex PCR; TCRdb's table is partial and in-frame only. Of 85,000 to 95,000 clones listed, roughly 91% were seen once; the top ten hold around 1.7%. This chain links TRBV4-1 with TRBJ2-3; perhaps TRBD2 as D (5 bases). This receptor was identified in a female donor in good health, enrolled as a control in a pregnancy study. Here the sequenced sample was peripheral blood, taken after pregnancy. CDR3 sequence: CASRKDSADTQYF. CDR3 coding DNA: TGCGCCAGCAGAAAGGACTCAGCAGATACGCAGTATTTT.